This is a list of T cell receptor beta chains from one sample in a study of cytomegalovirus exposure and HLA in healthy donors. The method was immunoSEQ multiplex PCR; TCRdb's version includes in-frame clones alone and lacks a portion of them. This table has more than 85,000 clones, roughly 77% appearing once. Sequenced sample: PBMCs. These receptors were taken from a woman between 50 and 59 years old in good health and CMV-seropositive. The CDR3 runs from the conserved cysteine through the conserved F or W. A D gene is named only where the DNA matches it firmly. Expanded clones are given a class, and other clones once, few, many or no size at all.

cdr3_length,v_call,j_call,clone_size,d_call,cdr3_nt,cdr3_aa
13,TRBV5-1,TRBJ1-2,-,-,TGCGCCAGCAGCCTCGCTAAGAACTATGGCTACACCTTC,CASSLAKNYGYTF
14,TRBV29-1,TRBJ2-1,few,TRBD2,TGCAGCGCCGCGGGAGAACTGATATACAATGAGCAGTTCTTC,CSAAGELIYNEQFF
15,TRBV30,TRBJ2-3,-,-,TGTGCCTGGAGTCTGGGCAGGGTAAGCACAGATACGCAGTATTTT,CAWSLGRVSTDTQYF
10,TRBV6-5,TRBJ1-1,-,-,TGTGCCAGCAGTGAAGGGCCCGGGATCTTT,CASSEGPGIF
14,TRBV5-5,TRBJ2-1,few,-,TGTGCCAGCAGCCCGGGGTACTCCACCAATGAGCAGTTCTTC,CASSPGYSTNEQFF
14,TRBV5-4,TRBJ2-5,-,-,TGTGCCAGCAGCTTGCGACAAGGCCAAGAGACCCAGTACTTC,CASSLRQGQETQYF
13,TRBV18,TRBJ1-2,-,-,TGTGCCAGCTCACCATCAGGGGTAGACGGCTACACCTTC,CASSPSGVDGYTF
15,TRBV5-1,TRBJ2-1,-,-,TGCGCCAGCAGCATTAGCGGCTACTCCTACAATGAGCAGTTCTTC,CASSISGYSYNEQFF
14,TRBV6-1,TRBJ1-4,-,TRBD1,TGTGCCAGCAGTAAGACAGGGAGGAATGAAAAACTGTTTTTT,CASSKTGRNEKLFF
15,TRBV2,TRBJ2-7,-,TRBD1,TGTGCCAGCAGTGAAGGGACAGGGAGCTCCTACGAGCAGTACTTC,CASSEGTGSSYEQYF
13,TRBV7-9,TRBJ2-7,-,-,TGTGCCAGCAGCTTGGTTAGTCCCTACGAGCAGTACTTC,CASSLVSPYEQYF
11,TRBV6-6,TRBJ1-1,many,-,TGTGCCAGCAGTAGGGGCGATGAAGCTTTCTTT,CASSRGDEAFF
11,TRBV9,TRBJ2-7,-,-,TGTGCCAGCACCGGACTACGCGAGCAGTACTTC,CASTGLREQYF
14,TRBV15,TRBJ1-4,-,-,TGTGCCACCAGCAGACAGGCTTATAATGAAAAACTGTTTTTT,CATSRQAYNEKLFF
17,TRBV9,TRBJ2-7,-,-,TGTGCCAGCAGCCCGCGGGTGGCGATTTCAACCTCCTACGAGCAGTACTTC,CASSPRVAISTSYEQYF
15,TRBV19,TRBJ1-2,-,-,TGTGCCAGTAGTACGAAGCCCGATCCGCGGGAGCGGTACACCTTC,CASSTKPDPRERYTF
16,TRBV30,TRBJ2-1,few,-,TGTGCCTGGACTGGGGGCCCCATAAGCTCCTACAATGAGCAGTTCTTC,CAWTGGPISSYNEQFF
13,TRBV27,TRBJ1-4,-,TRBD1,TGTGCCAGCAGGGGACAGCCTAATGAAAAACTGTTTTTT,CASRGQPNEKLFF
11,TRBV9,TRBJ2-1,-,-,TGTGCCAGCAGCGTCAGAAATGAGCAGTTCTTC,CASSVRNEQFF
18,TRBV9,TRBJ1-4,-,-,TGTGCCAGCAGCGCTACCCGGAGGGTCAGCGATTTCGGTGAAAAACTGTTTTTT,CASSATRRVSDFGEKLFF
17,TRBV7-2,TRBJ2-1,-,TRBD2,TGTGCCAGCAGCTTAGAGGGCGTGGCAGGCCGGGGGGATGAGCAGTTCTTC,CASSLEGVAGRGDEQFF
12,TRBV10-3,TRBJ1-2,-,-,TGTGCCATCAGTGAGAATTCGGACTTGGGCGCCTTC,CAISENSDLGAF
17,TRBV5-5,TRBJ1-6,-,TRBD1,TGTGCCAGCAGCTTGCGACCGGGACAGGGATCCAATTCACCCCTCCACTTT,CASSLRPGQGSNSPLHF
17,TRBV7-9,TRBJ2-4,-,-,TGTGCCAGCAGCACCTACAGGGAAAGTTTAGCCAAAAACATTCAGTACTTC,CASSTYRESLAKNIQYF
15,TRBV6-4,TRBJ2-1,-,TRBD2,TGTGCCAGCAGCCCCCTAGCGGGAAGCTACAATGAGCAGTTCTTC,CASSPLAGSYNEQFF
15,TRBV5-1,TRBJ2-7,-,TRBD1,TGCGCCAGCAGCCCAACGGACAGGGTAACCTACGAGCAGTACTTC,CASSPTDRVTYEQYF
15,TRBV5-1,TRBJ1-5,-,-,TGCGCCAGCAGCTTGAAATCAGGTAGCAATCAGCCCCAGCATTTT,CASSLKSGSNQPQHF
16,TRBV9,TRBJ2-1,-,TRBD2,TGTGCCAGCAGTAACTCACTAGCGGGAGGGTACAATGAGCAGTTCTTC,CASSNSLAGGYNEQFF
15,TRBV7-3,TRBJ2-2,-,-,TGTGCCAGCAGCCCTGAGGAAGGGGTTGCCGGGGAGCTGTTTTTT,CASSPEEGVAGELFF
14,TRBV25-1,TRBJ1-2,few,TRBD1,TGTGCCAGCAGTGACAGTGGACAGGGAGTAGGCTACACCTTC,CASSDSGQGVGYTF
11,TRBV4-1,TRBJ1-1,-,TRBD1,TGCGCCAGCAGACAGGGGGCTTCAGCTTTCTTT,CASRQGASAFF
16,TRBV6-6,TRBJ2-3,-,-,TGTGCCAGCAGTACCACGACAGGATGGGGGCCAGATACGCAGTATTTT,CASSTTTGWGPDTQYF
15,TRBV5-6,TRBJ2-5,-,TRBD2,TGTGCCAGCAGCTTACTAGCGGGGGGTGGAGAGACCCAGTACTTC,CASSLLAGGGETQYF
15,TRBV12-5,TRBJ1-1,-,-,TGTGCTAGTGGTTTGGCTGTGACATTCATCACTGAAGCTTTCTTT,CASGLAVTFITEAFF
14,TRBV15,TRBJ1-2,few,-,TGTGCCACCAGCAGAGTGGGCCTGATAGATGGCTACACCTTC,CATSRVGLIDGYTF
15,TRBV4-1,TRBJ2-1,-,-,TGCGCCAGCAGCCAAGGAAGGGGGAGCTACAATGAGCAGTTCTTC,CASSQGRGSYNEQFF
15,TRBV9,TRBJ2-3,-,-,TGTGCCAGCAGCGTGTCCGGGTACACCACAGATACGCAGTATTTT,CASSVSGYTTDTQYF
16,TRBV15,TRBJ1-6,-,TRBD1,TGTGCCACCACCCCGGGTACAGGGGGCCATAATTCACCCCTCCACTTT,CATTPGTGGHNSPLHF
13,TRBV27,TRBJ2-7,-,-,TGTGCCAGCAGTTTATCTAAGCCCTACGAGCAGTACTTC,CASSLSKPYEQYF
16,TRBV5-1,TRBJ2-3,-,TRBD2,TGCGCCAGCAGCTCCTCGGTAGCGGGGGGCCTAGATACGCAGTATTTT,CASSSSVAGGLDTQYF
13,TRBV2,TRBJ2-7,-,TRBD2,TGTGCCAGCAAGACTAGCAGAGATAGACAAGAGTACTTC,CASKTSRDRQEYF
15,TRBV23-1,TRBJ2-3,few,TRBD1,TGCGCCAGCAGTCCGACGGGACAGGCCACAGATACGCAGTATTTT,CASSPTGQATDTQYF
13,TRBV30,TRBJ2-5,-,-,TGTGCCTGGAGGGGGCCGGCCCAAGAGACCCAGTACTTC,CAWRGPAQETQYF
15,TRBV9,TRBJ2-4,-,TRBD1,TGTGCCAGCAGCGTCGCGGACAGGGAACAAAACATTCAGTACTTC,CASSVADREQNIQYF
16,TRBV18,TRBJ2-5,few,-,TGTGCCAGCTCACCACAATTGGGAGAGGCCCAAGAGACCCAGTACTTC,CASSPQLGEAQETQYF
14,TRBV7-3,TRBJ2-1,-,-,TGTGCCAGCAGCTTAAATCGAGGCCCCACGAAGCAGTTCTTC,CASSLNRGPTKQFF
14,TRBV6-1,TRBJ2-3,-,-,TGTGCCAGCAGCATGAACAGGGGGGGAAATACGCAGTATTTT,CASSMNRGGNTQYF
16,TRBV7-9,TRBJ2-1,-,-,TGTGCCAGCAGCTTAGTTCGGCGGAGCTCCTACAATGAGCAGTTCTTC,CASSLVRRSSYNEQFF
13,TRBV10-1,TRBJ1-1,-,-,TGCGCCAGCAGTGTGCGAGGGAACACTGAAGCTTTCTTT,CASSVRGNTEAFF
14,TRBV2,TRBJ1-5,few,-,TGTGCCAGCAGTGAGAGCTATAGCAATCAGCCCCAGCATTTT,CASSESYSNQPQHF
13,TRBV2,TRBJ2-7,-,-,TGTGCCAGCGGTAGTTCGCGCGGCTACGAGCAGTACTTC,CASGSSRGYEQYF
12,TRBV7-9,TRBJ1-1,-,-,TGTGCCAGCAGCCAACAGGGCACTGAAGCTTTCTTT,CASSQQGTEAFF
15,TRBV2,TRBJ2-1,once,TRBD2,TGTGCCAGCAGTGTCGCGAGGATGCGGGAGACTGAGCAGTTCTTC,CASSVARMRETEQFF